A selection of T cell receptor beta chains follows, all from one sample in a study of T-cell reconstitution after alpha-beta-depleted transplantation in children. TCRdb re-called the PCR reads through MiXCR, storing one row per CDR3 protein. Seen here are 150,000 to 200,000 distinct CDR3 sequences, 11% observed once, and the top ten hold about 13%. The material sequenced was PBMCs, taken before TCRalphabeta/CD19-depleted stem cell transplant. These TCRs come from a boy younger than 10 with acute myeloid leukemia, due to receive a stem cell transplant. Both conserved end residues are part of each CDR3. The D gene is left open where the match is weak. Rows give clone size only sometimes, using once, few, many, or a class for an expanded clone.

CDR3 DNA,CDR3 protein,D gene,V gene,clone size,CDR3 length,J gene
TGTGCCAGCTCACCACCGGCGCTAGACACCGGGGAGCTGTTTTTT,CASSPPALDTGELFF,.,TRBV18,many,15,TRBJ2-2
TGTGCCAGCAGGCCGGGATCACCCAATCAGCCCCAGCATTTT,CASRPGSPNQPQHF,.,TRBV12-3/TRBV12-4,medium-sized,14,TRBJ1-5
TGTGCCAGCAGCTTTGCAGGGAAGGAGACCCAGTACTTC,CASSFAGKETQYF,.,TRBV7-2,.,13,TRBJ2-5
TGCAGTGCTAGAGCTTTCGGAGCAAAGGGACGGAAGAACACTGAAGCTTTCTTT,CSARAFGAKGRKNTEAFF,.,TRBV20-1,few,18,TRBJ1-1
TGTGCCAGCATTCATTCGGGGAATGGTGAGTTCTTC,CASIHSGNGEFF,.,TRBV12-3/TRBV12-4,.,12,TRBJ2-1
TGTGCCAGCAGCTTAGACCCGCTACTCGATAGCGTGGTACAAGAGACCCAGTACTTC,CASSLDPLLDSVVQETQYF,.,TRBV7-6,many,19,TRBJ2-5
TGTGCCAGCAGTTATGGGGGCCAAGAGACCCAGTACTTC,CASSYGGQETQYF,.,TRBV6-2/TRBV6-3,many,13,TRBJ2-5
TGCAGTGCTGAGATGGGACTAGCGGGGGTAGGCCGAACGGAGTTCTTC,CSAEMGLAGVGRTEFF,TRBD2,TRBV20-1,many,16,TRBJ2-1
TGCGCCAGCAGCTTGGTGGGGGGCGCAGGCACTGAAGCTTTCTTT,CASSLVGGAGTEAFF,.,TRBV5-1,many,15,TRBJ1-1
TGCAGTGCTAGAGATCCGTTTATCAACTATGGCTACACCTTC,CSARDPFINYGYTF,.,TRBV20-1,many,14,TRBJ1-2
TGTGCCAGCAGTTTATCGAACACCAATCAGCCCCAGCATTTT,CASSLSNTNQPQHF,.,TRBV27,many,14,TRBJ1-5
TGTGCCAGCAGTTCGGGCGGGGGGGTTAGGAATGAGCAGTTCTTC,CASSSGGGVRNEQFF,TRBD2,TRBV12-3/TRBV12-4,.,15,TRBJ2-1
TGTGCCAGCAGCTCCCGCCCTAGGGGAGGGGTATACGAGCAGTACTTC,CASSSRPRGGVYEQYF,TRBD2,TRBV7-2,many,16,TRBJ2-7
TGTGCCAGCAGTTACCGGGGGCTCGGCACTGAAGCTTTCTTT,CASSYRGLGTEAFF,.,TRBV6-5,many,14,TRBJ1-1
TGTGCCAGCAGTTTAGCGGGGAGGAAAACCTACGAGCAGTACTTC,CASSLAGRKTYEQYF,.,TRBV12-3/TRBV12-4,many,15,TRBJ2-7
TGTGCCAGCGGGATGACAGGGGGTGACAAAAACATTCAGTACTTC,CASGMTGGDKNIQYF,TRBD1,TRBV28,many,15,TRBJ2-4
TGTGCCAGCAGCTTAGGACAGTACAATGAGCAGTTCTTC,CASSLGQYNEQFF,.,TRBV7-3,many,13,TRBJ2-1
TGTGCCAGCAGCGATGAAGGGAAAGCCAAAAACATTCAGTACTTC,CASSDEGKAKNIQYF,.,TRBV9,many,15,TRBJ2-4
TGTGCCAGCAGTGAAGGGGCCTCTTACAATGAGCAGTTCTTC,CASSEGASYNEQFF,.,TRBV6-4,many,14,TRBJ2-1
TGTGCCAGCAGCTTGGATCAGGGGCAAGCTTTCTTT,CASSLDQGQAFF,.,TRBV5-6,many,12,TRBJ1-1
TGTGCCAGCAGCCCGGGGGCCTACACCGGGGAGCTGTTTTTT,CASSPGAYTGELFF,.,TRBV7-9,.,14,TRBJ2-2
TGTGCCAGCAGCCCCCGGTCGCCGCCGTACAATGAGCAGTTCTTC,CASSPRSPPYNEQFF,.,TRBV3-1,few,15,TRBJ2-1
TGTGCCAGCAGCTCTTTGACAGCTTCCTTTACTAACTATGGCTACACCTTC,CASSSLTASFTNYGYTF,.,TRBV9,few,17,TRBJ1-2
TGTGCCACCAGTGATCCGACAGGGGTTAACGAGCAGTACTTC,CATSDPTGVNEQYF,TRBD1,TRBV24-1,many,14,TRBJ2-7
TGCGCCAGCAGCCGAGTTCTGGTGAGGGACAGGGACAATGAGCAGTTCTTC,CASSRVLVRDRDNEQFF,TRBD1,TRBV4-1,many,17,TRBJ2-1
TGTGCCAGCAGCCGAGGGACGGCAAAAGAGACCCAGTACTTC,CASSRGTAKETQYF,.,TRBV7-9,few,14,TRBJ2-5
TGTGCCAGCAACCCAGGACAGGGCCATAGTGCGCCCCAGCATTTT,CASNPGQGHSAPQHF,TRBD1,TRBV6-1,many,15,TRBJ1-5
TGTGCCAGCAGACCCGAGGGGAGGAACACTGAAGCTTTCTTT,CASRPEGRNTEAFF,.,TRBV12-3/TRBV12-4,many,14,TRBJ1-1
TGTGCCAGCAGTTCGTTAAACGAGCAGTACTTC,CASSSLNEQYF,.,TRBV28,.,11,TRBJ2-7
TGTGCCAGCAGCTTGGTCTACAATGAGCAGTTCTTC,CASSLVYNEQFF,.,TRBV5-6,many,12,TRBJ2-1